The T cell receptor beta chain under discussion was sequenced for a study of blood T cell repertoires in COVID-19. Study-level information: Nucleic acid was either cDNA or gDNA, and it came from T cells, B-cell-depleted T cells, or PBMCs.

Trimming took 6 bases from V and 4 from J, leaving 9 bases between them. CDR1 is MNHNY, CDR2 SVGAGI, per germline (reference sequence). CDR3 size: 13 residues. Methods used by the authors: Reference gene primer amplification yielded estimated nucleated cell counts. The method was immunoSEQ multiplex PCR; TCRdb's version includes in-frame clones alone and lacks a portion of them. Clonal size and the V and J genes are those of that table, whereas D and trimming came from the DNA. The sample yields a few hundred thousand clones, about 84% seen once. This receptor was taken from a man older than 75 with acute or convalescent COVID-19. The V call is TRBV6-6, the J call TRBJ2-2; D is undetermined. The specimen sequenced was peripheral blood. The CDR3 DNA reads as TGTGCCAGCAGCCCCTATCTCACCGGGGAGCTGTTTTTT. Translated: CASSPYLTGELFF.